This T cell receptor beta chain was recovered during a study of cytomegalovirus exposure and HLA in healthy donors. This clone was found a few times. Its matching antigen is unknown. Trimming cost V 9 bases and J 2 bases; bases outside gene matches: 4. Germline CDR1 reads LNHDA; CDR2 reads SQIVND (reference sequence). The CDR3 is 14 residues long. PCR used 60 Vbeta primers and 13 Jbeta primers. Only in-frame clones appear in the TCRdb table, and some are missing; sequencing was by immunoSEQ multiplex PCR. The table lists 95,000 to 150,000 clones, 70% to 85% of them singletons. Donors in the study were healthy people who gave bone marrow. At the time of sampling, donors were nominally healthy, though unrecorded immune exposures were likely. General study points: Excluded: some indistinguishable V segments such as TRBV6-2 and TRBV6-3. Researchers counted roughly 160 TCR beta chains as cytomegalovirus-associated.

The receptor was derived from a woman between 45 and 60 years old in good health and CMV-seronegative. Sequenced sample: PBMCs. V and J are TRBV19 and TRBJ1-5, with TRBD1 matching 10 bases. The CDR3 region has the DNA TGTGCCAGCGCGGGGACAGGGGGCAATCAGCCCCAGCATTTT. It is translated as CASAGTGGNQPQHF.